This T cell receptor (beta chain) was sequenced in a study of blood T cell repertoires in COVID-19. Study summary: Both acute and convalescent COVID-19 samples were obtained from the United States, Italy and Spain. T cells, B-cell-depleted T cells, or PBMCs supplied cDNA or gDNA.

This clone has just a few counts. V lost 2 bases and J lost 2, with 20 bases in between. Germline lookup yields CDR1 SGHRS and CDR2 YFSETQ. The CDR3 has 17 amino acids. Original methodology: Researchers report that nucleated cell counts were estimated from reference gene primer amplification. TCRdb's copy holds only in-frame clones and misses some; the assay was immunoSEQ multiplex PCR. V and J calls and clone size are as listed in that table; D and trimming were resolved from the DNA. Here the sample spans about 190,000 clones, less than 85% being singletons. The source is a woman between 50 and 59 years old with acute or convalescent COVID-19. The chain combines TRBV5-1 with TRBJ2-7; D may be TRBD2 (6 bases). The sample consisted of peripheral blood. CDR3 protein: CASSFAEGGGLAYEQYF. The CDR3 DNA is TGCGCCAGCAGCTTCGCTGAAGGCGGAGGGCTTGCCTACGAGCAGTACTTC.